This T cell receptor beta chain was sequenced during a study of memory CD8 T cells in hepatitis C reinfection. Germline CDR1 and CDR2: GTSNPN and SVGIG (reference sequence). CDR3 size: 12 residues. V was shortened by 3 bases and J by 9 bases, with 12 bases between the two germline ends. Assay: immunoSEQ multiplex PCR; the TCRdb copy retains only in-frame clones and omits some. The table includes about 50,000 clones, roughly 89% detected once. Time point indicated: late/post reinfection, 12 to 24 weeks after detection. Sorted cells were sequenced directly ex vivo without any in vitro expansion. The receptor was derived from a man younger than 35 with hepatitis C virus infection. The V and J genes are TRBV30 and TRBJ2-1; possibly TRBD2 for D (7 bases). Sequenced sample: naive CD8+ T cells sorted from blood. CDR3: CAWSQGGGEQFF. DNA for the CDR3: TGTGCCTGGAGCCAAGGGGGGGGTGAGCAGTTCTTC. The full variable domain, its missing parts supplied by reference TRBV30 and TRBJ2-1, is SQTIHQWPATLVQPVGSPLSLECTVEGTSNPNLYWYRQAAGRGLQLLFYSVGIGQISSEVPQNLSASRPQDRQFILSSKKLLLSDSGFYLCAWSQGGGEQFFGPGTRLTVL.